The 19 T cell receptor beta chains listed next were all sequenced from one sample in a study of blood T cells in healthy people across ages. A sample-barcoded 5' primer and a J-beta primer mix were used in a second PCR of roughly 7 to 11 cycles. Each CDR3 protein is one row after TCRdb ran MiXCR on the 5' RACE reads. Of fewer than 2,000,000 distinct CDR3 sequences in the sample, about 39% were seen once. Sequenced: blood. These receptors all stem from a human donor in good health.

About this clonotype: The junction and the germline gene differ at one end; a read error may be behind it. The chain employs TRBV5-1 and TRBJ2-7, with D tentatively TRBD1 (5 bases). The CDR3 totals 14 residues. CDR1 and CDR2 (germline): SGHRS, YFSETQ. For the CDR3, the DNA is TGCGCCGGCAGCTTGGTCAGGGTCGGCTACGAGCAGTACTTC. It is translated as CAGSLVRVGYEQYF.

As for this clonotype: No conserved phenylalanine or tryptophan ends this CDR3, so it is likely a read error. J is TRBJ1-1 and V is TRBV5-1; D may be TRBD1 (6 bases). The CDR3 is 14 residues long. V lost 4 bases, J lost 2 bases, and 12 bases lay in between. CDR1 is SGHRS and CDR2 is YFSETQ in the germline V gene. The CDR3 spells CASSPGQINTEAFL. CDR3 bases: TGCGCCAGCAGCCCCGGACAGATAAACACTGAAGCTTTCCTT.

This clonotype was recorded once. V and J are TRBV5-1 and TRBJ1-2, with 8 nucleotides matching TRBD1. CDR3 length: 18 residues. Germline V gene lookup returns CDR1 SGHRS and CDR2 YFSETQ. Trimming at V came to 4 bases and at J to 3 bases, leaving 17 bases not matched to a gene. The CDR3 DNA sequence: TGCGCCAGCAGCGCCCAACGTTCCGTGCAGGGGGCCCACTATGGCTACACCTTC. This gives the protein CASSAQRSVQGAHYGYTF.

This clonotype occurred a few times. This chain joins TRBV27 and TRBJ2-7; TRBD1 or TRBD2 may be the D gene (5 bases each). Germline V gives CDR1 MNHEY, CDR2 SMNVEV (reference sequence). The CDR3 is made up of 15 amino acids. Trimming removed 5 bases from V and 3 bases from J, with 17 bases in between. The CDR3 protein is CASSPRGTPLYEQYF. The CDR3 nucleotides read TGTGCCAGCAGTCCGCGTGGGACCCCCCTCTACGAGCAGTACTTC.

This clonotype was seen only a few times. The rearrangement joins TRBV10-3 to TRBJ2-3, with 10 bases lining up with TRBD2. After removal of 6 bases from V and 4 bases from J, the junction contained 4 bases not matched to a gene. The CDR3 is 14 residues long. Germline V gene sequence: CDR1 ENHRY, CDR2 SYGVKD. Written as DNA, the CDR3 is TGTGCCATCAGCGTAGCGGGGGGAGCAGATACGCAGTATTTT. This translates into CAISVAGGADTQYF.

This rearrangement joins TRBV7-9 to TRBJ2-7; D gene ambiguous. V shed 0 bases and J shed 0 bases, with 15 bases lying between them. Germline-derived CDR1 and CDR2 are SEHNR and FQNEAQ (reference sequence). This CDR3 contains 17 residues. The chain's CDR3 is CASSLASAKDGSYEQYF. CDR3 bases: TGTGCCAGCAGCTTAGCATCAGCGAAGGACGGCTCCTACGAGCAGTACTTC. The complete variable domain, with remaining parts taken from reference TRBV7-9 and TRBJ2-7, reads DTGVSQNPRHKITKRGQNVTFRCDPISEHNRLYWYRQTLGQGPEFLTYFQNEAQLEKSRLLSDRFSAERPKGSFSTLEIQRTEQGDSAMYLCASSLASAKDGSYEQYFGPGTRLTVT.

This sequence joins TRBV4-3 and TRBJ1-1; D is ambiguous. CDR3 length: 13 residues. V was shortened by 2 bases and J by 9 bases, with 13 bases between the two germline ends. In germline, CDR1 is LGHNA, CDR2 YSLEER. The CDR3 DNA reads TGCGCCAGCAGCCAACATGGACGGCCTCAAGCTTTCTTT. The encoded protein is CASSQHGRPQAFF.

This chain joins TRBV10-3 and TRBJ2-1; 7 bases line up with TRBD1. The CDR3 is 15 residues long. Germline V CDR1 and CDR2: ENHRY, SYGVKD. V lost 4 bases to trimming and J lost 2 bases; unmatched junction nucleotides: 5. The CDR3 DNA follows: TGTGCCATCAGTGTAAGACAGGGTGCCTACAATGAGCAGTTCTTC. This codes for CAISVRQGAYNEQFF.

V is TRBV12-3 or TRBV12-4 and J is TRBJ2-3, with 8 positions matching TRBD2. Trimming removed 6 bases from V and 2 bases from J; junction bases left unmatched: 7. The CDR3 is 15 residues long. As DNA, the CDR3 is TGTGCCAGCAGGGGAAGCGGGGGAGTCACAGATACGCAGTATTTT. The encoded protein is CASRGSGGVTDTQYF.

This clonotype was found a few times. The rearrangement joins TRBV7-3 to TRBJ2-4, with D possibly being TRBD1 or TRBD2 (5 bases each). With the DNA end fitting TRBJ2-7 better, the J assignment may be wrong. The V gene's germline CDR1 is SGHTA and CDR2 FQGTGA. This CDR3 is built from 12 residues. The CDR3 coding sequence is TGTGCCAAGCTATGGGGGACGGACGAGCAGTACTTC. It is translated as CAKLWGTDEQYF.

The CDR3 DNA reads TGTGCCAGCAGTTACTATGGGGGGGCCTACAATGAGCAGTTCTTC. It codes for CASSYYGGAYNEQFF. The rearrangement links TRBV6-5 to TRBJ2-1; TRBD2 aligns across 7 bases. The CDR3 has 15 residues. Germline CDR1 reads MNHEY; CDR2 reads SVGAGI. Trimming took 1 base from V and 2 from J; bases not matched to a gene: 2.

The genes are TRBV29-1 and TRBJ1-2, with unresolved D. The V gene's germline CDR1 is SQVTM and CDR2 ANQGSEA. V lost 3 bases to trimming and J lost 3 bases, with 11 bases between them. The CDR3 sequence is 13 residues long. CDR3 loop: CSVETQAHYGYTF. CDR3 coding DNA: TGCAGCGTTGAGACGCAGGCCCACTATGGCTACACCTTC.

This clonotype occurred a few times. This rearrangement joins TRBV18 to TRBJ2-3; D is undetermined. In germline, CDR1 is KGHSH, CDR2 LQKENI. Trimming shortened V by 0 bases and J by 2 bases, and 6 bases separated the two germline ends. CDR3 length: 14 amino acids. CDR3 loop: CASSPPSTTDTQYF. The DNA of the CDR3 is TGTGCCAGCTCACCACCGTCAACCACAGATACGCAGTATTTT.

DNA of the CDR3: TGTGCCAGCAGCCTAAGTCCGGGGGTGAGCTACAATGAGCAGTTCTTC. Protein product: CASSLSPGVSYNEQFF. V usage is TRBV11-2 and J usage is TRBJ2-1, with a weak D call TRBD2 (6 bases). Germline loops: CDR1 SGHAT, CDR2 FQNNGV. The CDR3 covers 16 residues. V was cut by 5 bases and J by 3 bases, with 17 bases left in between.

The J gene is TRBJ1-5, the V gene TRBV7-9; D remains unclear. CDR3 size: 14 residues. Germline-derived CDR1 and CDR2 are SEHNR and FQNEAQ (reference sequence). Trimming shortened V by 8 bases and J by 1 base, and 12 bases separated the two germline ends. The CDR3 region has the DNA TGTGCCAGCCACGAAGGAGGAAGCAATCAGCCCCAGCATTTT. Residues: CASHEGGSNQPQHF.

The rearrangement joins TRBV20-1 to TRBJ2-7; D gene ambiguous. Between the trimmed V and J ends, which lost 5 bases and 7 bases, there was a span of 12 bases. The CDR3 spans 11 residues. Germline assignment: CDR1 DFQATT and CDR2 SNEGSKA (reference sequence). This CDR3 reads CSAYEAREQYF. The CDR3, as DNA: TGCAGTGCTTACGAGGCTCGGGAGCAGTACTTC.

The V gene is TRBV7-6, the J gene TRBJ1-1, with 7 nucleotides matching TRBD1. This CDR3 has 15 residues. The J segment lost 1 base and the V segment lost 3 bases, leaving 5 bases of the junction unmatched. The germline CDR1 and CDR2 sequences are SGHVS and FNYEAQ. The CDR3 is CASSFVRDRNTEAFF. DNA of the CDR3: TGTGCCAGCAGCTTTGTCCGGGACAGGAACACTGAAGCTTTCTTT. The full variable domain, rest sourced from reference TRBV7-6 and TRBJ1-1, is GAGVSQSPRYKVTKRGQDVALRCDPISGHVSLYWYRQALGQGPEFLTYFNYEAQQDKSGLPNDRFSAERPEGSISTLTIQRTEQRDSAMYRCASSFVRDRNTEAFFGQGTRLTVV.

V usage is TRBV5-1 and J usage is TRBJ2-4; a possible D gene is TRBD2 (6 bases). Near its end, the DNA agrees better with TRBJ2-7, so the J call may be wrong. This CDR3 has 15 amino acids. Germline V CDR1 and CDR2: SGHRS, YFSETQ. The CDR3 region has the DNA TGCGCCAGCAGCTTGGCGGGGAGGTCTGGGGACGAGCAGTACTTC. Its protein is CASSLAGRSGDEQYF.

Here the CDR3 reads CASSERFTSTDTQYF. Here the CDR3 DNA reads TGTGCCAGCAGTGAGCGGTTTACGAGCACAGATACGCAGTATTTT. J is TRBJ2-3 and V is TRBV2; D not resolved. Germline V gene data show CDR1 as SNHLY and CDR2 as FYNNEI. The CDR3 is 15 amino acids. Between the trimmed V and J ends, which lost 3 bases and 0 bases, there was a span of 10 bases.